Below, 24 T cell receptor beta chains from the same sample are listed, as sequenced in a study of blood T cell dynamics during melanoma immunotherapy. Indicated time point: week 3, after first cycle of checkpoint inhibitor. Produced via immunoSEQ multiplex PCR; TCRdb's table is partial and in-frame only. The data contain around 10,000 clones, roughly nine tenths of them singletons. Sample: blood, taken from a patient treated with checkpoint blockade. These receptor sequences come from a human donor with melanoma.

Of note for this clone: One end of the junction fails to match germline, which may point to a read error. V is TRBV10-3 and J is TRBJ1-6, with 9 bases lining up with TRBD1. The germline CDR1 and CDR2 sequences are ENHRY and SYGVKD. The length of the CDR3 is 15 residues. The CDR3 bases are TGTGCCATCAGTGAGCGGGGGACAGGGTATTCAGCCCTCCACTTT. It encodes CAISERGTGYSALHF.

The J gene is TRBJ2-7, the V gene TRBV7-6, with D maybe TRBD1 (5 bases). V gave up 5 bases and J gave up 3 bases, with 14 bases separating them. This CDR3 is 14 amino acids long. CDR1 and CDR2 from the germline V gene are SGHVS and FNYEAQ. The CDR3 DNA is TGTGCCAGCAGCCCCAGTGGGGCAGTCTACGAGCAGTACTTC. It yields the protein CASSPSGAVYEQYF. Full variable domain (rest looked up from reference TRBV7-6 and TRBJ2-7): GAGVSQSPRYKVTKRGQDVALRCDPISGHVSLYWYRQALGQGPEFLTYFNYEAQQDKSGLPNDRFSAERPEGSISTLTIQRTEQRDSAMYRCASSPSGAVYEQYFGPGTRLTVT.

This clone was counted between two and nine times. V gene TRBV10-1 combines with J gene TRBJ2-3; D may be TRBD2 (5 bases). Germline V lookup: CDR1 WNHNN, CDR2 SYGVQD (reference sequence). The CDR3 runs to 13 residues. V lost 7 bases, J lost 1 base, and 9 bases lay in between. DNA of the CDR3: TGCGCCAGCACCCCGCGGGGCACAGATACGCAGTATTTT. Protein: CASTPRGTDTQYF.

The V gene is TRBV6-5, the J gene TRBJ1-4, with D perhaps TRBD1 (5 bases). V was shortened by 5 bases and J by 5 bases, with 12 bases between the two germline ends. Germline loops: CDR1 MNHEY, CDR2 SVGAGI. The CDR3 consists of 14 residues. In nucleotides, the CDR3 is TGTGCCAGCAGTACGACGGAGGGGAATGAAAAACTGTTTTTT. Its translation: CASSTTEGNEKLFF.

The genes are TRBV11-2 and TRBJ2-7; unclear D gene. Trimming stripped 0 bases from V and 8 bases from J, with 11 bases between. Germline V gene sequence: CDR1 SGHAT, CDR2 FQNNGV. This CDR3 region has 13 residues. The CDR3, as DNA: TGTGCCAGCAGCTTAGATCGCCTTTGGCAGCAGTACTTC. Protein: CASSLDRLWQQYF.

This chain connects TRBV7-2 to TRBJ1-1; TRBD1 might be the D (5 bases). CDR3 length equals 15 residues. Germline V gene data show CDR1 as SGHTA and CDR2 as FQGNSA. V lost 5 bases and J 1 base, leaving 14 bases between the germline ends. CDR3: CASSPRVGGNTEAFF. CDR3 DNA sequence: TGTGCCAGCAGCCCCCGGGTGGGGGGGAACACTGAAGCTTTCTTT.

The CDR3 spells CASSIHGGGNEQFF. The CDR3 bases are TGTGCCAGTAGTATCCATGGAGGTGGCAATGAGCAGTTCTTC. The rearrangement links TRBV19 to TRBJ2-1; perhaps TRBD2 as D (5 bases). CDR1 is LNHDA and CDR2 is SQIVND in the germline V gene (reference sequence). This CDR3 is built from 14 residues. V was trimmed by 3 bases and J by 6 bases, leaving 12 bases between them.

This CDR3 reads CASSLGGQGTYEQYF. DNA for the CDR3: TGTGCCAGCAGTTTAGGGGGGCAAGGGACCTACGAGCAGTACTTC. V is TRBV28 and J is TRBJ2-7; D may match TRBD1 or TRBD2 (6 bases each). The CDR3 has 15 residues. Germline CDR1 is MDHEN and CDR2 is SYDVKM. Trimming took 2 bases from V and 2 from J, leaving 13 bases between them. Full variable domain (rest looked up from reference TRBV28 and TRBJ2-7): DVKVTQSSRYLVKRTGEKVFLECVQDMDHENMFWYRQDPGLGLRLIYFSYDVKMKEKGDIPEGYSVSREKKERFSLILESASTNQTSMYLCASSLGGQGTYEQYFGPGTRLTVT.

Details on this clone: Its ends do not fully match the called genes, so a read error is possible. The chain employs TRBV7-7 and TRBJ2-5, with TRBD2 identical over 7 bases. Germline CDR1 reads SSHAT; CDR2 reads FNYEAQ (reference sequence). This CDR3 has 13 amino acids. CDR3 sequence reads: CASSPGRLETQYF. The CDR3 DNA follows: TGTGCTAGCAGCCCCGGGAGGTTAGAGACCCAGTACTTC.

The chain employs TRBV19 and TRBJ2-2; 7 bases fit TRBD2. This CDR3 is built from 15 residues. The germline V gene encodes CDR1 LNHDA and CDR2 SQIVND (reference sequence). V lost 3 bases and J lost 7; bases outside the gene matches: 8. CDR3 sequence reads: CASSILGGSGGELFF. The CDR3 nucleotides are TGTGCCAGTAGTATTCTTGGCGGGAGCGGCGGGGAGCTGTTTTTT. Full variable domain (rest looked up from reference TRBV19 and TRBJ2-2): DGGITQSPKYLFRKEGQNVTLSCEQNLNHDAMYWYRQDPGQGLRLIYYSQIVNDFQKGDIAEGYSVSREKKESFPLTVTSAQKNPTAFYLCASSILGGSGGELFFGEGSRLTVL.

CDR3 nucleotides: TGTGCCAGCAGAAGGGACACCGCCTACGAGCAGTACTTC. Translation: CASRRDTAYEQYF. The rearrangement uses TRBV6-1 and TRBJ2-5; TRBD1 might be the D (6 bases). The last part of the DNA fits TRBJ2-7 better; the J call may be wrong. The V gene's germline CDR1 is MNHNS and CDR2 SASEGT. The CDR3 consists of 13 residues.

The V call is TRBV7-8, the J call TRBJ2-1; D uncertain. V gave up 5 bases and J gave up 4 bases, with 12 bases separating them. Germline CDR1 SGHVS, CDR2 FQNEAQ. The CDR3 totals 14 residues. The CDR3 loop is CASSPSRVYNEQFF. The CDR3 DNA reads TGTGCCAGCAGCCCTTCTCGGGTATACAATGAGCAGTTCTTC.

The chain recombines TRBV11-3 with TRBJ2-5; perhaps TRBD1 as D (6 bases). V dropped 8 bases and J dropped 5 bases, with 15 bases sitting between them. Looked up from germline, CDR1 is SGHNT and CDR2 is YENEEA. The CDR3 length is 13 residues. The CDR3 DNA reads TGTGCCAGCTCTCTCAGACAGGCGGAGACCCAGTACTTC. Its protein is CASSLRQAETQYF.

The rearrangement joins TRBV4-3 to TRBJ2-7; TRBD2 matches 13 bases. The CDR3 runs 17 residues. Germline lookup yields CDR1 LGHNA and CDR2 YSLEER. The J segment lost 4 bases and the V segment lost 2 bases, leaving 8 bases of the junction unmatched. This CDR3 is CASSQPKTSGRSYEQYF. CDR3 nucleotide sequence: TGCGCCAGCAGCCAACCGAAGACTAGCGGGAGGTCTTACGAGCAGTACTTC.

The V call is TRBV7-9, the J call TRBJ1-5; D is perhaps TRBD1 (5 bases). The CDR3 is 14 amino acids. Germline V CDR1 and CDR2: SEHNR, FQNEAQ (reference sequence). V lost 3 bases and J 3 bases, leaving 9 bases between the germline ends. CDR3 in amino acids: CASSFGGDNQPQHF. CDR3 nucleotides: TGTGCCAGCAGCTTCGGGGGGGACAATCAGCCCCAGCATTTT.

This clone showed up just once. V and J are TRBV28 and TRBJ1-5; D is unclear. CDR1 and CDR2 from the germline V gene are MDHEN and SYDVKM. The ends were cut back, 5 bases at V and 4 bases at J, with 6 bases in the middle. This CDR3 spans 12 amino acids. The CDR3 here is CASSVINQPQHF. CDR3 nucleotide sequence: TGTGCCAGCAGTGTCATAAATCAGCCCCAGCATTTT. Supplemented by reference TRBV28 and TRBJ1-5, the full variable domain reads DVKVTQSSRYLVKRTGEKVFLECVQDMDHENMFWYRQDPGLGLRLIYFSYDVKMKEKGDIPEGYSVSREKKERFSLILESASTNQTSMYLCASSVINQPQHFGDGTRLSIL.

This clone occurred a few times. The chain uses TRBV6-5 and TRBJ2-7, with 11 bases aligning to TRBD1. In germline, CDR1 is MNHEY, CDR2 SVGAGI. With V trimmed by 7 bases and J by 4 bases, 6 bases remained unmatched. The length of the CDR3 is 14 residues. As DNA, the CDR3 is TGTGCCAGCAACCGGGACAGGGGGAGGTACGAGCAGTACTTC. This sequence encodes CASNRDRGRYEQYF.

The chain links TRBV18 to TRBJ2-7; TRBD1 matches at 7 bases. The germline CDR1 and CDR2 sequences are KGHSH and LQKENI. The CDR3 has 15 amino acids. Trimming cost V 3 bases and J 2 bases; bases outside gene matches: 7. The CDR3 loop is CASSPSRDRPYEQYF. The CDR3 DNA reads as TGTGCCAGCTCACCTTCCCGGGACAGACCCTACGAGCAGTACTTC. Complete variable domain (other parts from reference TRBV18 and TRBJ2-7): NAGVMQNPRHLVRRRGQEARLRCSPMKGHSHVYWYRQLPEEGLKFMVYLQKENIIDESGMPKERFSAEFPKEGPSILRIQQVVRGDSAAYFCASSPSRDRPYEQYFGPGTRLTVT.

The chain is built from TRBV7-3 and TRBJ2-7; 9 bases line up with TRBD2. V lost 0 bases, J lost 6 bases, and 6 bases stayed unmatched. CDR1 and CDR2 from the germline V gene are SGHTA and FQGTGA. This CDR3 region has 15 residues. This chain's CDR3 is CASSLTATSGGEQYF. CDR3 coding DNA: TGTGCCAGCAGCTTAACCGCGACTAGCGGCGGCGAGCAGTACTTC.

The rearrangement links TRBV29-1 to TRBJ2-5, with D perhaps matching TRBD1 (6 bases). Looked up from germline, CDR1 is SQVTM and CDR2 is ANQGSEA. This CDR3 has 14 residues. With 3 bases removed from V and 0 bases from J, the gap between germline ends came to 11 bases. CDR3 coding DNA: TGCAGCGTTGAGGGGGCGGCGTACCAAGAGACCCAGTACTTC. Translated: CSVEGAAYQETQYF.

This clone has a single count. This chain uses TRBV4-1 with TRBJ1-4; 8 bases align to TRBD1. The CDR3 contains 16 residues. The germline V gene has CDR1 MGHRA and CDR2 YSYEKL. The ends lost 0 bases at V and 8 bases at J; junction bases unmatched: 8. CDR3 loop: CASSQDLGQGAEKLFF. The CDR3 DNA follows: TGCGCCAGCAGCCAAGACTTAGGGCAGGGGGCGGAAAAACTGTTTTTT.

The chain uses TRBV19 and TRBJ1-1; D is ambiguous. Germline V gives CDR1 LNHDA, CDR2 SQIVND (reference sequence). The length of the CDR3 is 14 residues. V lost 6 bases to trimming and J lost 0 bases, with 11 bases between them. The CDR3 loop is CASSSLLMNTEAFF. Here the CDR3 DNA reads TGTGCCAGTAGCAGCTTACTAATGAACACTGAAGCTTTCTTT.

The chain recombines TRBV7-3 with TRBJ2-3, with D maybe TRBD2 (6 bases). Germline CDR1 SGHTA, CDR2 FQGTGA. This CDR3 has 14 residues. Trimming shortened V by 5 bases and J by 9 bases, and 18 bases separated the two germline ends. CDR3 sequence (DNA): TGTGCCAGCAGCCCACACGAGGGAGGTTCAACGCAGTATTTT. This codes for CASSPHEGGSTQYF.

V gene TRBV29-1 combines with J gene TRBJ2-5; tentatively, D is TRBD2 (5 bases). Looked up from germline, CDR1 is SQVTM and CDR2 is ANQGSEA. The CDR3 runs to 12 residues. Trimming took off 7 bases at V and 5 bases at J, with 14 bases between the two ends. Here the CDR3 DNA reads TGCAGCGCCCGGGCGGGTGGGGAGACCCAGTACTTC. It is translated as CSARAGGETQYF.